This T cell receptor (beta chain) derives from a study of early T cells in non-severe SARS-CoV-2 infection. Study at large: Chains stayed unpaired after sequencing of bulk RNA from unsorted whole blood. Regarding the study as a whole: VDJdb matching, biased toward anti-spike CD8 responses, missed private and CD4 specificities.

The TCR library protocol was used to attach unique molecular identifiers. These identifiers were attached to individual cDNA molecules. TCRdb passed the 5' RACE reads through MiXCR, listing each CDR3 protein once. The table has 84,000 or so distinct CDR3 sequences, about 12% seen once. CDR3 length equals 20 residues. Trimming took 6 bases from V and 3 from J; bases not matched to a gene: 20. Germline CDR1 reads MGHDK; CDR2 reads SYGVNS. This clonotype was recorded at least ten times. The antigen is unknown. V is TRBV25-1 and J is TRBJ2-3, with 11 bases lining up with TRBD2. The sequencing input was whole blood. The receptor's source is an adult who was a healthcare worker with PCR-confirmed SARS-CoV-2 infection or an uninfected control (not recorded which). CDR3 sequence (DNA): TGTGCCAGCAGCCACCCGACTAGCGGGAAAAAAGGACACCTAACAGATACGCAGTATTTT. Protein: CASSHPTSGKKGHLTDTQYF.